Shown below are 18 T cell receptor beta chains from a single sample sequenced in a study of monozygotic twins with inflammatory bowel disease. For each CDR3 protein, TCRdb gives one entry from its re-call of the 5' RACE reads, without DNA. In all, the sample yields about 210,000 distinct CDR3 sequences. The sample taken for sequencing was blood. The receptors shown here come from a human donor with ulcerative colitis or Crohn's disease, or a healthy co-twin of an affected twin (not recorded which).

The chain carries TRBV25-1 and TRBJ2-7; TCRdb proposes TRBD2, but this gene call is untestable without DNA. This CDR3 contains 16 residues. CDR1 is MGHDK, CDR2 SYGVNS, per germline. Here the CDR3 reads CASSTFGGNYPYEQYF.

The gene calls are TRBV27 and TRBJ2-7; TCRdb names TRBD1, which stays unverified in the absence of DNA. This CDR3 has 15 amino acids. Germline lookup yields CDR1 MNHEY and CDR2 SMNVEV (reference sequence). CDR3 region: CASSFLGDRGYEQYF.

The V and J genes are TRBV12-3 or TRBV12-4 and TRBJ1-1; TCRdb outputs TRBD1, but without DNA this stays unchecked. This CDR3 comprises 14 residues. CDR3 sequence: CASSLTGGSAEAFF.

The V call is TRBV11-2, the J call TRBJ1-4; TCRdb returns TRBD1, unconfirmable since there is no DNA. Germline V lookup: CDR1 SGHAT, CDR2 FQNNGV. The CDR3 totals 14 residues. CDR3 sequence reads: CASSAGQGMEKLFF.

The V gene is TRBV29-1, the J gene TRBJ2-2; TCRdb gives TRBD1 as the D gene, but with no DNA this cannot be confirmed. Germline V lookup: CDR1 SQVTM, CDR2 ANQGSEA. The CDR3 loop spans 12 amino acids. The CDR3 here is CIGGGGTGELFF.

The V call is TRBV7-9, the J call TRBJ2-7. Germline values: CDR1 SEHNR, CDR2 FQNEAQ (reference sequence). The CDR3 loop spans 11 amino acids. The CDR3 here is CASSPSREQYF.

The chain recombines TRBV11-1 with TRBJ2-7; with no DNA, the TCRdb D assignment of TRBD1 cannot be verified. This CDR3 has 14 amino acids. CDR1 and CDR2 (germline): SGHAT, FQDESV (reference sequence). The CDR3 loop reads CASSLVRGPYEQYF.

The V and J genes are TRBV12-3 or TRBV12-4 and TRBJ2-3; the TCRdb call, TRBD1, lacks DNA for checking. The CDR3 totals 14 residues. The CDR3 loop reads CASENLGLTDTQYF.

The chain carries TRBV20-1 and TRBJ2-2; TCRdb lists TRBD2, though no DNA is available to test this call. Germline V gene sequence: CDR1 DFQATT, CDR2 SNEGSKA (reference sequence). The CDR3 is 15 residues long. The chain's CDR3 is CSARDRRAATEELFF.

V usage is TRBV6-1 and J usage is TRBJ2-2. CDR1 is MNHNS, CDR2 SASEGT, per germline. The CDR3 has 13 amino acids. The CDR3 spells CASSEYMAGELFF.

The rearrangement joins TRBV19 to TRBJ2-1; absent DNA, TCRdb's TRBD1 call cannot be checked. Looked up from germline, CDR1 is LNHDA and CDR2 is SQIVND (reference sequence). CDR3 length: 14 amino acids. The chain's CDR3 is CASSSSGRGNEQFF.

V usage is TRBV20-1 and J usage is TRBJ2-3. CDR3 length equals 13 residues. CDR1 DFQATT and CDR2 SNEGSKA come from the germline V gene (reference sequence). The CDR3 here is CSASGASPDTQYF.

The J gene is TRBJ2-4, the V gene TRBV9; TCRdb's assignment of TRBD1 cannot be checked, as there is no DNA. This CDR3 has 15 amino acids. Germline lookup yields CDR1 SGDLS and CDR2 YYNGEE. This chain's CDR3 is CASSVGQGGKNIQYF.

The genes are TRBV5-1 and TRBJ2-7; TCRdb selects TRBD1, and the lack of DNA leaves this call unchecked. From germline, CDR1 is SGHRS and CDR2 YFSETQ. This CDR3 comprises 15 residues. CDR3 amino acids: CASSLEETGPYEQYF.

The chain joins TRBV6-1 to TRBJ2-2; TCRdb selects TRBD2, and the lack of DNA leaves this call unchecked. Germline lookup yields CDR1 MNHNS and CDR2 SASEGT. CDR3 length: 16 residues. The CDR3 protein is CASSEPLATGAGELFF.

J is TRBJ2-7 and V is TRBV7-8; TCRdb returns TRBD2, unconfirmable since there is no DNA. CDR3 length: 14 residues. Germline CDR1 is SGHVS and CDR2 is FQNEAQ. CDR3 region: CASSLQREAYEQYF.

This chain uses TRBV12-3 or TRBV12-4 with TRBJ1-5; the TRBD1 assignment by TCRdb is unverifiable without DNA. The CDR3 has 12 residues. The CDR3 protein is CASSQGKPPQHF.

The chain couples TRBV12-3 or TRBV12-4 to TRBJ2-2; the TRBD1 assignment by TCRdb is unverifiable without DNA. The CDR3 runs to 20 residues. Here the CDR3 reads CASSLRPGALITANTGELFF.